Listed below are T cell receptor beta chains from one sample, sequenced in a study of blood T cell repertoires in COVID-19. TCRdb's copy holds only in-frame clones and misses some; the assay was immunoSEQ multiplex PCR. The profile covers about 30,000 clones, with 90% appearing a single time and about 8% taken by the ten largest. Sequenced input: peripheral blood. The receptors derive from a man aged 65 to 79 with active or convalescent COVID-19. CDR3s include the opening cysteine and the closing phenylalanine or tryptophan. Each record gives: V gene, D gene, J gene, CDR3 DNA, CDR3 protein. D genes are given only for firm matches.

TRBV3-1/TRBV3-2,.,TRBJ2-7,TGTGCCAGCAGCCATACCGGACTGACCTACGAGCAGTACTTC,CASSHTGLTYEQYF
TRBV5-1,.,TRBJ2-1,TGCGCCAGCAGCTTGGGGGCTACAATTAACCATGAGCAGTTCTTC,CASSLGATINHEQFF
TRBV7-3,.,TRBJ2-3,TGTGCCAGCAGCTTCCTTGGGGGGGCTAGCACAGATACGCAGTATTTT,CASSFLGGASTDTQYF
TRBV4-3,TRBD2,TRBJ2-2,TGCGCCAGCAGCCGAGACTCCGGCGGGGGAACCGGGGAGCTGTTTTTT,CASSRDSGGGTGELFF
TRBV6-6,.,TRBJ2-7,TGTGCCAGCAGTGGTGCCGGGGACTTTACTTACGAGCAGTACTTC,CASSGAGDFTYEQYF
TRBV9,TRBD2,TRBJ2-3,TGTGCCAGCAGCGTAGCAGGGACTAGCGGGAGGAGGCGCACAGATACGCAGTATTTT,CASSVAGTSGRRRTDTQYF
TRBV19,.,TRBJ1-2,TGTGCCAGTAGTCCCACACCCGGACTTTACATCGGCTACACCTTC,CASSPTPGLYIGYTF
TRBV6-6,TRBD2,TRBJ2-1,TGTGCCAGCAGGGGCACCGGGGGGGCGTCTTACAATGAGCAGTTCTTC,CASRGTGGASYNEQFF
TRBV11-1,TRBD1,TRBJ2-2,TGTGCCAGCAGCCTCGAAGGACAGGGTTTAATCGGGGAGCTGTTTTTT,CASSLEGQGLIGELFF
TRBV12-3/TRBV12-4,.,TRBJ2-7,TGTGCCAGCAGCCCCGGGGGACGCTACGAGCAGTACTTC,CASSPGGRYEQYF
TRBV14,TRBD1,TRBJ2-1,TGTGCCAGCAGCCAAGACCGACAGGGCCCCCCGGTAGACAATGAGCAGTTCTTC,CASSQDRQGPPVDNEQFF
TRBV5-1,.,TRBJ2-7,TGCGCCAGCAGCTCGTACTACAGGTCCTACGAGCAGTACTTC,CASSSYYRSYEQYF
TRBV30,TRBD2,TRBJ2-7,TGTGCCTGGAGTAGGCCTAGCGGGGAGGCCTACGAGCAGTACTTC,CAWSRPSGEAYEQYF
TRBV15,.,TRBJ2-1,TGTGCCACCACCCGCGCCTACAATGAGCAGTTCTTC,CATTRAYNEQFF
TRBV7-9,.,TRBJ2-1,TGTGCCAGCAGCTTAGGACGCGGCTCCTACAATGAGCAGTTCTTC,CASSLGRGSYNEQFF
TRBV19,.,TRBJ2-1,TGTGCCAGTAGTATATCAGGGGATGAGCAGTTCTTC,CASSISGDEQFF
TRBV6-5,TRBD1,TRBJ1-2,TGTGCCAGCAGTCCACGACAGGGGTTTGCTGGCTACACCTTC,CASSPRQGFAGYTF
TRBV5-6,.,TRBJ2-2,TGTGCCAGCAGCCGGCCCGGGGCGGGGCAAAACACCGGGGAGCTGTTTTTT,CASSRPGAGQNTGELFF
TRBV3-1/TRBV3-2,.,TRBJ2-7,TGTGCCAGCAGCCTCAGGGGTTTGAACGAGCAGTACTTC,CASSLRGLNEQYF
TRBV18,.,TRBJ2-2,TGTGCCAGCTCACCGGACTTTTTGGGGGCGTCGAACACCGGGGAGCTGTTTTTT,CASSPDFLGASNTGELFF
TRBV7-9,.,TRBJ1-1,TGTGCCAGCAGCCAGGACAGGAACACTGAAGCTTTCTTT,CASSQDRNTEAFF
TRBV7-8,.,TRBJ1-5,TGTGCCAGCAGCCCTAGTATTCAGCCCCAGCATTTT,CASSPSIQPQHF
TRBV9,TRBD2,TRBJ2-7,TGTGCCAGCAGCCCCCATTGGGGAGGGGAGCAGTACTTC,CASSPHWGGEQYF
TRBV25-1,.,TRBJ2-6,TGTGCCAGCAGTGAGGACAGTGAAAGTCATAGGGTCCTGACTTTC,CASSEDSESHRVLTF
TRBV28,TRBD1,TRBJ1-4,TGTGCCAGCAATCCCAGGACAGGGCGCCATGAAAAACTGTTTTTT,CASNPRTGRHEKLFF
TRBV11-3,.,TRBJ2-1,TGTGCCAGCAGCACTTCAGGGTACAATGAGCAGTTCTTC,CASSTSGYNEQFF
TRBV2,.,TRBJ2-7,TGTGCCAGCAGTGTATGGGCAGGAAGGGAGAACGACGAGCAGTACTTC,CASSVWAGRENDEQYF
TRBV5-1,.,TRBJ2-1,TGCGCCAGCAGCCGATTAGGGACCCAGGGGAACAATGAGCAGTTCTTC,CASSRLGTQGNNEQFF
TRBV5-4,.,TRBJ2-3,TGTGCCAGCAGCTTGGCGGTAGCTGGAGATACGCAGTATTTT,CASSLAVAGDTQYF
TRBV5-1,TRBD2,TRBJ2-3,TGCGCCAGCAGCTTAGCGGGAAGAACAGATACGCAGTATTTT,CASSLAGRTDTQYF
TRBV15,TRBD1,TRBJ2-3,TGTGCCACCAGCAACGAATTTGAGCGAGGGGGCCCTCCAGGTACGCAGTATTTT,CATSNEFERGGPPGTQYF
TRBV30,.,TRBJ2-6,TGTGCCTGGAGGCACGGCGGCTCTGGGGCCAACGTCCTGACTTTC,CAWRHGGSGANVLTF
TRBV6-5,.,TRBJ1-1,TGTGCCAGCAGAACAGCGGGAACAACTGAAGCTTTCTTT,CASRTAGTTEAFF
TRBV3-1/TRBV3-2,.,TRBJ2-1,TGTGCCAGCAGCCAAGACCTCCAGCGGAGGGATTACAATGAGCAGTTCTTC,CASSQDLQRRDYNEQFF
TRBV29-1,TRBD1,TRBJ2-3,TGCAGCGTTGAACTGGGACAGGGGCCAGATACGCAGTATTTT,CSVELGQGPDTQYF
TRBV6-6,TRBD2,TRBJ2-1,TGTGCCAGCAGTACATCCGCGGGACTAGCGTTAAATGAGCAGTTCTTC,CASSTSAGLALNEQFF
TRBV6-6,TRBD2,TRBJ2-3,TGTGCCAGCAGACCAACGGCGGGAGGTACAGATACGCAGTATTTT,CASRPTAGGTDTQYF
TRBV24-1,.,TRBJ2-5,TGTGCCACCAGTGATTCTAGGGACTACCAAGAGACCCAGTACTTC,CATSDSRDYQETQYF
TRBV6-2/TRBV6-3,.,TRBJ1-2,TGTGCCAGCAGTTACTCGCCGGGCGGGGCCCAACTTTATGGCTACACCTTC,CASSYSPGGAQLYGYTF
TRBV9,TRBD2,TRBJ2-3,TGTGCCAGCAGCCCTAGCGGATCTAGCACAGATACGCAGTATTTT,CASSPSGSSTDTQYF
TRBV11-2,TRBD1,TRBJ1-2,TGTGCCAGCAGCTTAACTCGGGACAGCTATGGCTACACCTTC,CASSLTRDSYGYTF
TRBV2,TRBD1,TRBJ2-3,TGTGCCAGCAGATGGGGACAGGGGGCGCAAGATACGCAGTATTTT,CASRWGQGAQDTQYF
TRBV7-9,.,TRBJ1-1,TGTGCCAGCAGCTTTGGGCACCCTGAAGCTTTCTTT,CASSFGHPEAFF